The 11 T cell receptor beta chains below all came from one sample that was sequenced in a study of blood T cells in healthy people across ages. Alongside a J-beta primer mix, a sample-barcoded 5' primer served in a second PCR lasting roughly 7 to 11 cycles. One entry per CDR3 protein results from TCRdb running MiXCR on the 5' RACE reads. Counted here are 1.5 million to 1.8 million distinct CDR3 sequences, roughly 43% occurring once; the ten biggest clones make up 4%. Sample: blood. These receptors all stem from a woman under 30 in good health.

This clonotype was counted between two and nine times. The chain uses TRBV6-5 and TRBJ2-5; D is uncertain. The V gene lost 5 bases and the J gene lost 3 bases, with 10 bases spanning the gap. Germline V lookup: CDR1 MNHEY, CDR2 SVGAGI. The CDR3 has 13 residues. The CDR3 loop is CASSSRWEETQYF. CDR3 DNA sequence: TGTGCCAGCAGTAGCCGGTGGGAAGAGACCCAGTACTTC.

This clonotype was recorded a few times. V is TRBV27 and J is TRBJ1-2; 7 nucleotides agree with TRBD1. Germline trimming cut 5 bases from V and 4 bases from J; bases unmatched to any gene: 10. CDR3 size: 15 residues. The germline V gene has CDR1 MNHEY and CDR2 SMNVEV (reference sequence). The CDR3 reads CASSTTTGMPYGYTF. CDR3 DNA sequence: TGTGCCAGCAGTACAACGACAGGGATGCCCTATGGCTACACCTTC.

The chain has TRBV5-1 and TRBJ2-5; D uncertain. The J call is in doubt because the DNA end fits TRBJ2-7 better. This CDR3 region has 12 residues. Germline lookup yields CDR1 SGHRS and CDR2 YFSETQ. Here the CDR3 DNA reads TGCGCCAGCAGAGACAACTACTACGAGCAGTACTTC. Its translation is CASRDNYYEQYF.

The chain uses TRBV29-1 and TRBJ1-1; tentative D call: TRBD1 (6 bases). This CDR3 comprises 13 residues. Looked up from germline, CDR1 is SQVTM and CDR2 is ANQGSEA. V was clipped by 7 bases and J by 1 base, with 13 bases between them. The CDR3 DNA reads TGCAGCGCAGCGGACAGCCGGAACACTGAAGCTTTCTTT. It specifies CSAADSRNTEAFF.

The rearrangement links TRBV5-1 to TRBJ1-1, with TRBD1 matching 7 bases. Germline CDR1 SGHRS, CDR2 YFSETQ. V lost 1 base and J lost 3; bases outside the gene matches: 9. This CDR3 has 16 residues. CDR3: CASSLSRRGWDTEAFF. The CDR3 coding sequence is TGCGCCAGCAGCTTGAGTCGCAGGGGGTGGGACACTGAAGCTTTCTTT.

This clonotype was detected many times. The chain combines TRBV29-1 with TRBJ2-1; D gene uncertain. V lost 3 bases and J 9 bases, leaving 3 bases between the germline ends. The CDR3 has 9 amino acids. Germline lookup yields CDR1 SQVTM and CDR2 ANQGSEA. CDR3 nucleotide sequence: TGCAGCGTTGAGACTGAGCAGTTCTTC. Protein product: CSVETEQFF.

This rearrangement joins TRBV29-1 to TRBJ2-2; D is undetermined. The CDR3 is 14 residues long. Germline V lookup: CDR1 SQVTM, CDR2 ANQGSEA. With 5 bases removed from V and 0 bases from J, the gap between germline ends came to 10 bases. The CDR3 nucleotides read TGCAGCGTTAGTGGCCTCGCGAACACCGGGGAGCTGTTTTTT. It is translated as CSVSGLANTGELFF.

The CDR3 DNA sequence: TGCGCCAGCAGCCAGGGACCCACGAACACTGAAGCTTTCTTT. Protein: CASSQGPTNTEAFF. The chain employs TRBV5-1 and TRBJ1-1; possible D gene TRBD1, 5 bases. CDR3 length equals 14 residues. CDR1 is SGHRS and CDR2 is YFSETQ in the germline V gene. Trimming took off 4 bases at V and 1 base at J, with 11 bases between the two ends. Complete variable domain (other parts from reference TRBV5-1 and TRBJ1-1): KAGVTQTPRYLIKTRGQQVTLSCSPISGHRSVSWYQQTPGQGLQFLFEYFSETQRNKGNFPGRFSGRQFSNSRSEMNVSTLELGDSALYLCASSQGPTNTEAFFGQGTRLTVV.

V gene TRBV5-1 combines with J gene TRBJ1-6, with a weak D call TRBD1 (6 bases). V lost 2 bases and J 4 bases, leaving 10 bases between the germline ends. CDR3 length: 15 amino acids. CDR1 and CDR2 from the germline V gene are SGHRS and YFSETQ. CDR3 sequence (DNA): TGCGCCAGCAGCTTAAGACAGGATTATAATTCACCCCTCCACTTT. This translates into CASSLRQDYNSPLHF.

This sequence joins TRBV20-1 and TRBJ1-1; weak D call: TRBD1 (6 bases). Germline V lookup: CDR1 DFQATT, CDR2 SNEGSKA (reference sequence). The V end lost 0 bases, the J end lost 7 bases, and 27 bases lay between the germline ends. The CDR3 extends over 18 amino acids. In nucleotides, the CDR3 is TGCAGTGCTAGAGATCTGACTCCCAGAACAGGGTTTGTGCGTGAAGCTTTCTTT. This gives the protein CSARDLTPRTGFVREAFF.

CDR3 amino acids: CASSLGGHTGYEQYF. The CDR3 bases are TGTGCCAGCAGCTTAGGCGGACATACGGGGTACGAGCAGTACTTC. This chain links TRBV7-2 with TRBJ2-7, with D possibly called TRBD1 or TRBD2 (5 bases each). CDR3 length equals 15 residues. V was shortened by 1 base and J by 4 bases, with 14 bases between the two germline ends. From germline, CDR1 is SGHTA and CDR2 FQGNSA.